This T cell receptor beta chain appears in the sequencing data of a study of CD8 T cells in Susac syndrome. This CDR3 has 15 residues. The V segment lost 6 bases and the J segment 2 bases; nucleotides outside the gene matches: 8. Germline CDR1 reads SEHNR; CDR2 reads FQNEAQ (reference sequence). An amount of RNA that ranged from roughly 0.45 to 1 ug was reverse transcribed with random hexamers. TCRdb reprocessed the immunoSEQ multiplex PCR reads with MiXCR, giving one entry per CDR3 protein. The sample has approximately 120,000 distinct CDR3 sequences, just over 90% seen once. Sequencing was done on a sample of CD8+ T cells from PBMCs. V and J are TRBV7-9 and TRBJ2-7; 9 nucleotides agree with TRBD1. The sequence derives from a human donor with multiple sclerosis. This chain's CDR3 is CASSRAGTGPYEQYF. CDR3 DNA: TGTGCCAGCAGTAGAGCCGGGACAGGGCCCTACGAGCAGTACTTC. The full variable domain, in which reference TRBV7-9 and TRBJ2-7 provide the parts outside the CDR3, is DTGVSQNPRHKITKRGQNVTFRCDPISEHNRLYWYRQTLGQGPEFLTYFQNEAQLEKSRLLSDRFSAERPKGSFSTLEIQRTEQGDSAMYLCASSRAGTGPYEQYFGPGTRLTVT.